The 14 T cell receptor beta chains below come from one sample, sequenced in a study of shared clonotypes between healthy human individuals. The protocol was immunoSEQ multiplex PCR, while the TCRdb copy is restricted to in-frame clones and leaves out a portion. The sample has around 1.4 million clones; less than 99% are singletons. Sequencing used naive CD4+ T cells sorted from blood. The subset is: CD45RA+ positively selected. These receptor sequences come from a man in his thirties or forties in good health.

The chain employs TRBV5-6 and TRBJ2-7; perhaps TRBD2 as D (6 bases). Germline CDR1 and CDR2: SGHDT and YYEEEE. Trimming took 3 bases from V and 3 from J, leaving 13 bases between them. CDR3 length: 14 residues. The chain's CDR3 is CASSWTRRGYEQYF. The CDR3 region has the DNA TGTGCCAGCAGCTGGACGAGGCGGGGCTACGAGCAGTACTTC.

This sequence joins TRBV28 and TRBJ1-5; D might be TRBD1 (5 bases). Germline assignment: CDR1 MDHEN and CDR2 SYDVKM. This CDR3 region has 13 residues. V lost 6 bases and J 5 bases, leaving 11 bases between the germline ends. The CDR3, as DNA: TGTGCCAGCAGACCTCCGGGGGATCAGCCCCAGCATTTT. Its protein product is CASRPPGDQPQHF.

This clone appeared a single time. The CDR3 DNA sequence: TGTGCCAGCAGTGCGTCTTCGAACACTGAAGCTTTCTTT. Protein product: CASSASSNTEAFF. This chain uses TRBV28 with TRBJ1-1; D call uncertain. CDR3 length equals 13 residues. Germline V gene data show CDR1 as MDHEN and CDR2 as SYDVKM. Trimming took off 5 bases at V and 1 base at J, with 8 bases between the two ends.

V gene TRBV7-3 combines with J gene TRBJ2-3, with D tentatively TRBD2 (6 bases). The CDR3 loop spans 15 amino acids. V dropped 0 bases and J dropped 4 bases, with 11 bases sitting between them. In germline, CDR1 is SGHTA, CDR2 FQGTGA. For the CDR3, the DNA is TGTGCCAGCAGCTTAACTAGCGGCGTTCCAGATACGCAGTATTTT. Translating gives CASSLTSGVPDTQYF.

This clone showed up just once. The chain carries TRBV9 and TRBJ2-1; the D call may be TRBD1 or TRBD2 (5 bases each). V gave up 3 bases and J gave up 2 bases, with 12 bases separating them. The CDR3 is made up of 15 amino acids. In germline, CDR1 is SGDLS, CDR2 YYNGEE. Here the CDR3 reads CASSGGYGAYNEQFF. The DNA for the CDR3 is TGTGCCAGCAGCGGGGGGTATGGCGCCTACAATGAGCAGTTCTTC.

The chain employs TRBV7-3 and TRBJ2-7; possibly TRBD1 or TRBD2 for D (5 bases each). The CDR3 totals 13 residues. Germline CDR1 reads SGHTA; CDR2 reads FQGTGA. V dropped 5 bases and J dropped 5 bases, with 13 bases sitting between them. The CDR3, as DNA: TGTGCCAGCAGCAGGGACCTTTGGAACGAGCAGTACTTC. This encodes CASSRDLWNEQYF.

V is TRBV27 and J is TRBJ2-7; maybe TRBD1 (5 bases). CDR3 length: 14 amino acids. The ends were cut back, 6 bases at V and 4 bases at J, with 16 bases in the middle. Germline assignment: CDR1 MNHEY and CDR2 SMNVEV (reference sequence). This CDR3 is CASSFHPRQYEQYF. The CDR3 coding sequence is TGTGCCAGCAGCTTTCACCCTCGACAGTACGAGCAGTACTTC.

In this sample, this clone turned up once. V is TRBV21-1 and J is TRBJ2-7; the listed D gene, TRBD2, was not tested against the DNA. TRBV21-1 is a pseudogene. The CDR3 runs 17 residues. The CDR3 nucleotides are TGTGCCAGCAGCAAGATGCCCCTTACCGTCGAGATCTACGAGCAGTACTTC. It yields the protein CASSKMPLTVEIYEQYF.

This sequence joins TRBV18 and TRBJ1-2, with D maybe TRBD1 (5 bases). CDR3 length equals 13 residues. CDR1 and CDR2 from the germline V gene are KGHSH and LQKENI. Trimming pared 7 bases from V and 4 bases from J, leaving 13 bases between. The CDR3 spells CASLTLRGYGYTF. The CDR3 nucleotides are TGTGCCAGCTTGACTCTGAGGGGCTATGGCTACACCTTC.

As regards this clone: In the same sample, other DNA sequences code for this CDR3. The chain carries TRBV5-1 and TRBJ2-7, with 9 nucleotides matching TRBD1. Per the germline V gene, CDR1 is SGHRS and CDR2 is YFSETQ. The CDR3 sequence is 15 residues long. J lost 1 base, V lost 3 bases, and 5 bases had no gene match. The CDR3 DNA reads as TGCGCCAGCAGCTCGGGACAGGGTTTATCCTACGAGCAGTACTTC. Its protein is CASSSGQGLSYEQYF. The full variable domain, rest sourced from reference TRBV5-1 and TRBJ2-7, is KAGVTQTPRYLIKTRGQQVTLSCSPISGHRSVSWYQQTPGQGLQFLFEYFSETQRNKGNFPGRFSGRQFSNSRSEMNVSTLELGDSALYLCASSSGQGLSYEQYFGPGTRLTVT.

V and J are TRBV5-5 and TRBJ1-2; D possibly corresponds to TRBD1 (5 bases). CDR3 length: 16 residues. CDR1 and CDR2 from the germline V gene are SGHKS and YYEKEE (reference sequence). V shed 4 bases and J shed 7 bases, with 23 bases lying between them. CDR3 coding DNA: TGTGCCAGCAGCGCCCCAGGGTGGTACAATTCGCGTGGCTACACCTTC. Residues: CASSAPGWYNSRGYTF.

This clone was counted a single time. This CDR3 is CASTLGAGDQPQHF. CDR3 nucleotide sequence: TGTGCCAGCACCCTGGGGGCGGGGGATCAGCCCCAGCATTTT. The V and J genes are TRBV2 and TRBJ1-5, with D maybe TRBD1 (6 bases). Germline V gives CDR1 SNHLY, CDR2 FYNNEI. Trimming left V 7 bases short and J 5 bases short, with 15 bases between. This CDR3 has 14 residues. The whole variable domain, remainder taken from reference TRBV2 and TRBJ1-5, is EPEVTQTPSHQVTQMGQEVILRCVPISNHLYFYWYRQILGQKVEFLVSFYNNEISEKSEIFDDQFSVERPDGSNFTLKIRSTKLEDSAMYFCASTLGAGDQPQHFGDGTRLSIL.

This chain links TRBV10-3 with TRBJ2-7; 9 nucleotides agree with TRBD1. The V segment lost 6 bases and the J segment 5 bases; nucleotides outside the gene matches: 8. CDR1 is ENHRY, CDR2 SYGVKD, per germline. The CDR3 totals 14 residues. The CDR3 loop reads CAIRAGTGIHEQYF. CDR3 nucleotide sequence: TGTGCCATCAGGGCCGGGACAGGGATCCACGAGCAGTACTTC.

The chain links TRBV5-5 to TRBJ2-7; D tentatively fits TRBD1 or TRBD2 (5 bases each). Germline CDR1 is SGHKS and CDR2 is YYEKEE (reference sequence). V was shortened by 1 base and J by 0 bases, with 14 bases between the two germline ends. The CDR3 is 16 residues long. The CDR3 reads CASSLPSGRLSYEQYF. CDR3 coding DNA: TGTGCCAGCAGCTTGCCTTCGGGGCGGCTCTCCTACGAGCAGTACTTC.